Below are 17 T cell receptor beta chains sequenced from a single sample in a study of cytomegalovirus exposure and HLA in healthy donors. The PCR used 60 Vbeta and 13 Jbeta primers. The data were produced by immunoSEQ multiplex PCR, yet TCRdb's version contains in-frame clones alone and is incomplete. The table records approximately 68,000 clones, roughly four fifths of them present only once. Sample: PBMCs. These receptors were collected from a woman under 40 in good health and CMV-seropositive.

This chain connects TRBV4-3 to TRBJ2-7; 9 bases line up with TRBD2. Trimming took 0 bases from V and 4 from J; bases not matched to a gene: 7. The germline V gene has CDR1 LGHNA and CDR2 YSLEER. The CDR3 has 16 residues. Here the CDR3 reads CASSQEDSGRWYEQYF. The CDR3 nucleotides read TGCGCCAGCAGCCAAGAAGATAGCGGGAGATGGTACGAGCAGTACTTC.

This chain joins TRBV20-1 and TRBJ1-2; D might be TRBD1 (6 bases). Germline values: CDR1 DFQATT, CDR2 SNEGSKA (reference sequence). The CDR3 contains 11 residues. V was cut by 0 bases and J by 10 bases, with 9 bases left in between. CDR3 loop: CSARENRDYTF. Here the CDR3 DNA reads TGCAGTGCTAGAGAAAACAGGGACTACACCTTC.

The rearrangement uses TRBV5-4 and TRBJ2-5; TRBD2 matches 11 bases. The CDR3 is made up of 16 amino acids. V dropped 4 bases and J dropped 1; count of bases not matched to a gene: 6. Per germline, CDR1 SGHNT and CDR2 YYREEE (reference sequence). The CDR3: CASSVGLAGVQETQYF. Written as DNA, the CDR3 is TGTGCCAGCAGCGTCGGACTAGCGGGCGTCCAAGAGACCCAGTACTTC.

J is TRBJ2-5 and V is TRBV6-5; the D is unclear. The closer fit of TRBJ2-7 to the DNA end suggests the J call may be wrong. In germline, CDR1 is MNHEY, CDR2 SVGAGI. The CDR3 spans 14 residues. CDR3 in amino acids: CASSYSSGWSEQYF. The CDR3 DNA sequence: TGTGCCAGCAGTTACTCCTCAGGTTGGTCCGAGCAGTACTTC.

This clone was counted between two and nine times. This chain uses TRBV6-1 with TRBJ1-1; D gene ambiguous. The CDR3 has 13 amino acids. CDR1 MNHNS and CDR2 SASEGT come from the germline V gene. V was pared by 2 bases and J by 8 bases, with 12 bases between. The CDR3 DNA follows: TGTGCCAGCAGTGAAAACGCGTGGAGAGAAGCTTTCTTT. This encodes CASSENAWREAFF.

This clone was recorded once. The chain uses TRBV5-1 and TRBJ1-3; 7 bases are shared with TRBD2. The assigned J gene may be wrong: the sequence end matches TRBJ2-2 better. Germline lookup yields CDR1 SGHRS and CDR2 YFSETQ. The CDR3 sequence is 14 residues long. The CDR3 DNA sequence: TGCGCCAGCACCCTTCGGGGGGTAGGCGGGGAGCTGTTTTTT. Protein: CASTLRGVGGELFF.

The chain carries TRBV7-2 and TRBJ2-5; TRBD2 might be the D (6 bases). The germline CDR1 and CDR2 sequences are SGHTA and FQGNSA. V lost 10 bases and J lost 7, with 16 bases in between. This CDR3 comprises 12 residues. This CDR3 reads CAMQGLGGTQYF. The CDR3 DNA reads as TGTGCCATGCAGGGCCTCGGGGGGACCCAGTACTTC. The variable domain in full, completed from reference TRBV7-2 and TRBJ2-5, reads GAGVSQSPSNKVTEKGKDVELRCDPISGHTALYWYRQSLGQGLEFLIYFQGNSAPDKSGLPSDRFSAERTGGSVSTLTIQRTQQEDSAVYLCAMQGLGGTQYFGPGTRLLVL.

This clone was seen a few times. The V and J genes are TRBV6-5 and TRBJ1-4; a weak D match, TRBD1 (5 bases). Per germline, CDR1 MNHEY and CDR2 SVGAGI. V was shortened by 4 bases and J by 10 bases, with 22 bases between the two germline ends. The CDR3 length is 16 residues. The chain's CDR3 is CASSWSRVLDSGKLFF. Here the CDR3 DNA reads TGTGCCAGCAGTTGGAGCAGGGTCCTAGACAGTGGAAAACTGTTTTTT.

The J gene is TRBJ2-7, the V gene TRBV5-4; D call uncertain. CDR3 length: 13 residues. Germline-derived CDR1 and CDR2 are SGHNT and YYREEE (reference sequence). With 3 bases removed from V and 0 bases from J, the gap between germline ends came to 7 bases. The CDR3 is CASSSPSSYEQYF. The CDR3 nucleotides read TGTGCCAGCAGCTCCCCTAGCTCCTACGAGCAGTACTTC.

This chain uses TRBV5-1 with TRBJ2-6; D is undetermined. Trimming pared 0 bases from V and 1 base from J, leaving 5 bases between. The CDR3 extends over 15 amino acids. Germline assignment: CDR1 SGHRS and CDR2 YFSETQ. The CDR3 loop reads CASSLALSGANVLTF. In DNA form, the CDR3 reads TGCGCCAGCAGCTTGGCCTTATCTGGGGCCAACGTCCTGACTTTC.

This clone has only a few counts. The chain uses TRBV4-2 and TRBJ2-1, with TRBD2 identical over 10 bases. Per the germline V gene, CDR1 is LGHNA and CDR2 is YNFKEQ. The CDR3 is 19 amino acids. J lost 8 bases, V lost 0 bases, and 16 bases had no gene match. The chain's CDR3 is CASSQDEGASGSLGDEQFF. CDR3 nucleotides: TGTGCCAGCAGCCAAGATGAGGGGGCTAGCGGGAGTCTGGGAGATGAGCAGTTCTTC.

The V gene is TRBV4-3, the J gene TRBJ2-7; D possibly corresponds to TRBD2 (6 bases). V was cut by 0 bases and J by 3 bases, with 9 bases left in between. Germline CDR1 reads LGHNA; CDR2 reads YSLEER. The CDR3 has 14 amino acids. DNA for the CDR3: TGCGCCAGCAGCCAAGAGTGGAGGGACTACGAGCAGTACTTC. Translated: CASSQEWRDYEQYF.

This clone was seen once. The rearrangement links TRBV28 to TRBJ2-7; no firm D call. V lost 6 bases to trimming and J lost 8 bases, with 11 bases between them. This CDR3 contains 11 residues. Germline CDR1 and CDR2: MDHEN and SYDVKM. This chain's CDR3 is CASSSEWKQYF. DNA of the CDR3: TGTGCCAGCAGCTCGGAGTGGAAGCAGTACTTC.

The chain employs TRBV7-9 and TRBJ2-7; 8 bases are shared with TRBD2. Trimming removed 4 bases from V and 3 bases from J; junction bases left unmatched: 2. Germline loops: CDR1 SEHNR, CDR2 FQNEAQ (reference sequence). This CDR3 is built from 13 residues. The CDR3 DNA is TGTGCCAGCAGCTCCGGGGGGGGCTACGAGCAGTACTTC. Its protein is CASSSGGGYEQYF.

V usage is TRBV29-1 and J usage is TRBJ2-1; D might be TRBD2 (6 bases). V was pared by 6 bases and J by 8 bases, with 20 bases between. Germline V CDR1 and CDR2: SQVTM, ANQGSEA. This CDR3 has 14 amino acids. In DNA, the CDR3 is TGCAGCGTCGCCAACCGGTTCCCGGGAGATGAGCAGTTCTTC. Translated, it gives CSVANRFPGDEQFF.

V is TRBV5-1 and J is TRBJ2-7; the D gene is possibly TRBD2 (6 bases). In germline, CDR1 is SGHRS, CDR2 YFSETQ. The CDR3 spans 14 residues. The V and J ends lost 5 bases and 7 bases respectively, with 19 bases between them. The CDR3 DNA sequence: TGCGCCAGCAGTGGGACTTCTCCTTTGAAAGAGCAGTACTTC. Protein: CASSGTSPLKEQYF.

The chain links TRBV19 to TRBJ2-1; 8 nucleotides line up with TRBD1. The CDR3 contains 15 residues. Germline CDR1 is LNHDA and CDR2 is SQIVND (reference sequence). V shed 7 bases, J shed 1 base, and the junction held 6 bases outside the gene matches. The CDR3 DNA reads TGTGCCAGTACCCTGGACAGGGCATCCTACAATGAGCAGTTCTTC. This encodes CASTLDRASYNEQFF.